This TCR beta chain was identified during a study of blood T cell repertoires in COVID-19. The authors' processing: Estimation of nucleated cell counts was performed using reference gene primer amplification. Only in-frame clones appear in the TCRdb table, and some are missing; sequencing was by immunoSEQ multiplex PCR. V and J calls and clone size are those listed in that table; D and trimming were worked out from the DNA. The sample carries 200,000 to 250,000 clones, roughly 75% recorded once. Per the germline V gene, CDR1 is SGDLS and CDR2 is YYNGEE. V trimming: 2 bases; J trimming: 4 bases; junction bases outside the gene matches: 11. The CDR3 totals 16 residues.

The sample taken for sequencing was peripheral blood. The V gene is TRBV9, the J gene TRBJ2-7; 8 bases are shared with TRBD1. The TCR comes from a woman in her 70s with acute or convalescent COVID-19. The DNA for the CDR3 is TGTGCCAGCAGCGTTGGTCCCGGGACAGGAGAGTACGAGCAGTACTTC. This codes for CASSVGPGTGEYEQYF.